A single sample is the source of the 25 T cell receptor beta chains below, sequenced in a study of T cells in Graves' hyperthyroidism and ophthalmopathy. Authors of the study amplified TCR beta CDR3 regions from RNA transcripts. A set of HTBI primers served as the primers for a first-round RT-PCR of the TCR CDR3. TCRdb used MiXCR to reprocess the multiplex PCR reads, holding one entry per CDR3 protein. The table includes 650,000 to 850,000 distinct CDR3 sequences, around 20% detected once. Sequenced input: blood. The receptors originated from a woman aged 45-65 years with Graves' hyperthyroidism that later progressed to Graves' ophthalmopathy.

This clonotype was seen only a few times. The chain recombines TRBV5-1 with TRBJ1-4; 8 nucleotides agree with TRBD1. V shed 4 bases, J shed 7 bases, and the junction held 6 bases outside the gene matches. The V gene's germline CDR1 is SGHRS and CDR2 YFSETQ. This CDR3 region has 14 residues. The CDR3 nucleotides are TGCGCCAGCAGCCCCAGGGGGCCCAGTGAAAAACTGTTTTTT. This sequence encodes CASSPRGPSEKLFF.

This sequence joins TRBV5-5 and TRBJ2-5, with 9 bases aligning to TRBD2. V dropped 4 bases and J dropped 2; count of bases not matched to a gene: 9. The CDR3 spans 16 residues. CDR1 SGHKS and CDR2 YYEKEE come from the germline V gene (reference sequence). CDR3 sequence reads: CASSRIYAGGQETQYF. The CDR3 DNA reads TGTGCCAGCAGCCGGATTTATGCGGGGGGGCAAGAGACCCAGTACTTC.

The sample holds a few counts of this clonotype. This sequence joins TRBV29-1 and TRBJ2-3, with a weak D call TRBD2 (6 bases). The length of the CDR3 is 14 residues. CDR1 SQVTM and CDR2 ANQGSEA come from the germline V gene. V lost 6 bases and J lost 1, with 14 bases in between. The CDR3 loop reads CSVPGGGGTDTQYF. CDR3 sequence (DNA): TGCAGCGTCCCCGGCGGCGGGGGCACAGATACGCAGTATTTT.

DNA of the CDR3: TGCAGCGTTGAAGATCCGACTCGCCCGAGCTCCTACGAGCAGTACTTC. This gives the protein CSVEDPTRPSSYEQYF. The rearrangement links TRBV29-1 to TRBJ2-7; unclear D gene. This CDR3 has 16 amino acids. Germline assignment: CDR1 SQVTM and CDR2 ANQGSEA. Trimming left V 0 bases short and J 0 bases short, with 15 bases between.

This clonotype was seen at least ten times. The chain employs TRBV11-2 and TRBJ1-2, with TRBD1 matching 10 bases. The V and J ends lost 5 bases and 4 bases, in that order; junction bases with no gene match: 4. CDR1 is SGHAT and CDR2 is FQNNGV in the germline V gene. This CDR3 contains 14 residues. CDR3 residues: CASSRQGARYGYTF. In DNA, the CDR3 is TGTGCCAGCAGCCGACAGGGGGCGCGCTATGGCTACACCTTC.

The chain is built from TRBV27 and TRBJ2-3; 7 bases match TRBD1. The CDR3 is made up of 13 amino acids. The ends lost 4 bases at V and 7 bases at J; junction bases unmatched: 5. Germline CDR1 is MNHEY and CDR2 is SMNVEV (reference sequence). CDR3 amino acids: CASSSTGSNTQYF. The CDR3 coding sequence is TGTGCCAGCAGTTCGACAGGGTCCAATACGCAGTATTTT.

In this sample, this clonotype turned up a few times. The genes are TRBV6-5 and TRBJ2-3; D is uncertain. The CDR3 extends over 19 amino acids. Germline V CDR1 and CDR2: MNHEY, SVGAGI. Trimming stripped 5 bases from V and 1 base from J, with 25 bases between. The CDR3 loop is CASSHPMEREDRGTDTQYF. CDR3 DNA sequence: TGTGCCAGCAGTCACCCGATGGAGCGAGAGGATAGGGGCACAGATACGCAGTATTTT.

Ten or more counts support this clonotype. The chain couples TRBV30 to TRBJ2-1; 8 positions agree with TRBD1. There are 15 residues in the CDR3. Germline V gene data show CDR1 as GTSNPN and CDR2 as SVGIG (reference sequence). V lost 1 base, J lost 0 bases, and 2 bases stayed unmatched. CDR3 DNA sequence: TGTGCCTGGAGTGGGCAGGGGGCCTCCTACAATGAGCAGTTCTTC. Translating it yields CAWSGQGASYNEQFF.

This clonotype was recorded once. Lacking the conserved final phenylalanine or tryptophan, this CDR3 likely reflects a read error. The V and J genes are TRBV4-1 and TRBJ2-2, with 12 bases matching TRBD2. The CDR3 is 16 amino acids. V was clipped by 2 bases and J by 4 bases; unmatched bases: 2. Germline-derived CDR1 and CDR2 are MGHRA and YSYEKL. The CDR3, as DNA: TGCGCCAGCAGCCAACGACTAGCGGGAGCCACCGGGGAGCTGTTTCTT. Translation: CASSQRLAGATGELFL.

This clonotype was counted ten times or more. The chain carries TRBV6-1 and TRBJ1-5, with D perhaps matching TRBD1 (5 bases). The germline V gene encodes CDR1 MNHNS and CDR2 SASEGT. The CDR3 loop spans 14 amino acids. V was clipped by 10 bases and J by 4 bases, with 17 bases between them. CDR3 in DNA: TGTGCCACCCTTCCCGAGACAGAAAATCAGCCCCAGCATTTT. This gives the protein CATLPETENQPQHF.

J is TRBJ1-2 and V is TRBV6-1; D not resolved. Germline assignment: CDR1 MNHNS and CDR2 SASEGT. Trimming stripped 7 bases from V and 1 base from J, with 7 bases between. The length of the CDR3 is 12 residues. CDR3 coding DNA: TGTGCCAGCAAGAGGGATAACTATGGCTACACCTTC. Its protein product is CASKRDNYGYTF.

This clonotype was picked up many times. This chain joins TRBV5-1 and TRBJ1-1; possible D gene TRBD1, 5 bases. V was cut by 0 bases and J by 3 bases, with 9 bases left in between. The CDR3 is made up of 14 amino acids. Per germline, CDR1 SGHRS and CDR2 YFSETQ. The CDR3 DNA follows: TGCGCCAGCAGCTTGGTTGGGGGACACACTGAAGCTTTCTTT. Translating it yields CASSLVGGHTEAFF.

As to this clonotype: The limits of the CDR3 on the DNA are not certain, so only TCRdb's listed CDR3 is given. Here the CDR3 reads CASSTSGDGFNEQFF. This chain links TRBV12-3 or TRBV12-4 with TRBJ2-1; no DNA check was done on the table's D call, TRBD1. Counting both end residues, the CDR3 totals 15 amino acids.

In the case of this clonotype: A clone one base away is much larger, so this may be a read error. The CDR3 spells CSAYRANYGYTF. CDR3 DNA sequence: TGCAGTGCATATAGGGCTAACTATGGCTACACCTTC. V gene TRBV20-1 combines with J gene TRBJ1-2; D gene ambiguous. In germline, CDR1 is DFQATT, CDR2 SNEGSKA (reference sequence). The CDR3 is 12 amino acids. The V gene lost 6 bases and the J gene lost 0 bases, with 8 bases spanning the gap.

The sample holds one count of this clonotype. V is TRBV7-2 and J is TRBJ2-2; 12 positions agree with TRBD2. CDR1 SGHTA and CDR2 FQGNSA come from the germline V gene. Trimming removed 5 bases from V and 8 bases from J; junction bases left unmatched: 3. The CDR3 runs to 14 residues. In DNA form, the CDR3 reads TGTGCCAGCAGCCTTGGGACTAGCGGGGGGGAGCTGTTTTTT. It encodes CASSLGTSGGELFF.

This clonotype was observed many times. V and J are TRBV6-5 and TRBJ2-2, with 12 bases that match TRBD2. The trim removed 0 bases at V and 4 bases at J, leaving 9 bases unmatched. There are 19 residues in the CDR3. From germline, CDR1 is MNHEY and CDR2 SVGAGI. CDR3 sequence: CASSYSALAGGPGTGELFF. In nucleotides, the CDR3 is TGTGCCAGCAGTTACTCGGCTCTAGCGGGGGGGCCGGGCACCGGGGAGCTGTTTTTT.

V usage is TRBV6-1 and J usage is TRBJ1-6, with 7 bases identical to TRBD1. This CDR3 has 17 amino acids. Germline-derived CDR1 and CDR2 are MNHNS and SASEGT. V dropped 5 bases and J dropped 6; count of bases not matched to a gene: 13. As DNA, the CDR3 is TGTGCCAGCAGTCTTAAGGGTATGACAGGGATTAATTCACCCCTCCACTTT. As protein: CASSLKGMTGINSPLHF.

This clonotype has only a few counts. The V and J genes are TRBV7-9 and TRBJ1-6, with D possibly TRBD1 on 6 matching bases. The ends were cut back, 6 bases at V and 14 bases at J, with 20 bases in the middle. CDR1 is SEHNR, CDR2 FQNEAQ, per germline (reference sequence). The CDR3 loop spans 14 amino acids. CDR3 in amino acids: CASRGEGVSFTLHF. Here the CDR3 DNA reads TGTGCCAGCAGGGGCGAGGGGGTCTCCTTCACCCTCCACTTT.

This clonotype has only one observation. V and J are TRBV19 and TRBJ1-1; TRBD1 aligns across 10 bases. The germline V gene has CDR1 LNHDA and CDR2 SQIVND (reference sequence). V was pared by 3 bases and J by 4 bases, with 11 bases of the junction left unmatched. The CDR3 is 17 residues long. The CDR3 region has the DNA TGTGCCAGTAGTATCCCCCGACAGGGGGCGCGTGTCACTGAAGCTTTCTTT. As protein: CASSIPRQGARVTEAFF. Filled out from reference TRBV19 and TRBJ1-1, the complete variable domain reads DGGITQSPKYLFRKEGQNVTLSCEQNLNHDAMYWYRQDPGQGLRLIYYSQIVNDFQKGDIAEGYSVSREKKESFPLTVTSAQKNPTAFYLCASSIPRQGARVTEAFFGQGTRLTVV.

The chain recombines TRBV6-1 with TRBJ1-3; tentative D call: TRBD1 (6 bases). Germline V lookup: CDR1 MNHNS, CDR2 SASEGT. This CDR3 region has 16 residues. The germline V and J ends were trimmed by 6 bases and 2 bases, with 17 bases remaining between them. CDR3 sequence (DNA): TGTGCCAGCAGAAGGGGGTTAGGGGAACCTGGAAACACCATATATTTT. Protein product: CASRRGLGEPGNTIYF.

Points on this clonotype: It may be a read error: a sequence one base away is much more abundant. The V and J genes are TRBV7-3 and TRBJ1-1; 7 nucleotides agree with TRBD1. The V and J ends lost 5 bases and 10 bases, in that order; junction bases with no gene match: 10. The CDR3 has 13 residues. CDR1 and CDR2 from the germline V gene are SGHTA and FQGTGA. The CDR3 reads CASSLVDRAGAFF. The CDR3 DNA reads as TGTGCCAGCAGCCTAGTAGACAGGGCTGGAGCTTTCTTT.

This clonotype occurred many times. The chain links TRBV7-6 to TRBJ1-1; no firm D call. Germline V gives CDR1 SGHVS, CDR2 FNYEAQ. CDR3 size: 13 residues. Trimming removed 4 bases from V and 4 bases from J, with 10 bases in between. The CDR3 region has the DNA TGTGCCAGCAGCTCCGGACTGTTCACTGAAGCTTTCTTT. It translates to CASSSGLFTEAFF.

This clonotype came up many times. The V gene is TRBV20-1, the J gene TRBJ2-5, with 8 bases that match TRBD2. The CDR3 spans 17 residues. V lost 6 bases to trimming and J lost 4 bases; unmatched junction nucleotides: 19. Germline V gene sequence: CDR1 DFQATT, CDR2 SNEGSKA (reference sequence). CDR3 residues: CSASQVYPGTSVETQYF. The DNA for the CDR3 is TGCAGTGCCTCCCAAGTTTACCCCGGGACTAGTGTAGAGACCCAGTACTTC.

This clonotype was observed a handful of times. The chain has TRBV29-1 and TRBJ1-2; D is undetermined. Trimming removed 4 bases from V and 6 bases from J, with 9 bases in between. CDR3 length: 11 residues. Germline V gene lookup returns CDR1 SQVTM and CDR2 ANQGSEA. For the CDR3, the DNA is TGCAGCGTTGGGCGGGCCAATGGCTACACCTTC. It yields the protein CSVGRANGYTF. The full variable domain, its missing parts supplied by reference TRBV29-1 and TRBJ1-2, is SAVISQKPSRDICQRGTSLTIQCQVDSQVTMMFWYRQQPGQSLTLIATANQGSEATYESGFVIDKFPISRPNLTFSTLTVSNMSPEDSSIYLCSVGRANGYTFGSGTRLTVV.

With regard to this clonotype: Relative to the germline gene, one junction end is altered; a read error may explain this. The chain couples TRBV7-9 to TRBJ1-6; D unclear. CDR3 size: 13 residues. Per the germline V gene, CDR1 is SEHNR and CDR2 is FQNEAQ (reference sequence). CDR3 protein: CASSLDYNPPLHF. The CDR3 DNA reads TGTGCCAGCAGCTTAGACTATAATCCACCCCTCCACTTT. Based on the CDR3 plus reference TRBV7-9 and TRBJ1-6, the full variable domain is DTGVSQNPRHKITKRGQNVTFRCDPISEHNRLYWYRQTLGQGPEFLTYFQNEAQLEKSRLLSDRFSAERPKGSFSTLEIQRTEQGDSAMYLCASSLDYNPPLHFGNGTRLTVT.